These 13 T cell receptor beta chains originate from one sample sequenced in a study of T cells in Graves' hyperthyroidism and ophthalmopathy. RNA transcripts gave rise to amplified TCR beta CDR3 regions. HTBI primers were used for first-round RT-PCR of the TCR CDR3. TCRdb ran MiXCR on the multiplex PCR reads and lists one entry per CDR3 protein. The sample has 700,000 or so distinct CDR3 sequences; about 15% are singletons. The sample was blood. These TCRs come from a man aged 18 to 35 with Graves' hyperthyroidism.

The CDR3 bases are TGTGCCAGTAGTAGGCTAGCGGGTTCCCACCTGGCCAAAAACATTCAGTACTTC. It is translated as CASSRLAGSHLAKNIQYF. The chain uses TRBV19 and TRBJ2-4; 8 bases agree with TRBD2. This CDR3 spans 18 amino acids. Germline values: CDR1 LNHDA, CDR2 SQIVND (reference sequence). J gave up 1 base and V 4 bases, and 12 bases lay outside the gene matches.

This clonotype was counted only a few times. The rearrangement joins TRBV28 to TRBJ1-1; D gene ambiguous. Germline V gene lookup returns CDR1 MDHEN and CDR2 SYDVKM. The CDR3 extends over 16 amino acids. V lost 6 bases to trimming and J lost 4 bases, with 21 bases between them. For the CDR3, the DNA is TGTGCCAGCAGCCCCGCCCTTCGGGGAGCTGGCACTGAAGCTTTCTTT. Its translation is CASSPALRGAGTEAFF. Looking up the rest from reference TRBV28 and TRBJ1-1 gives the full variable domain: DVKVTQSSRYLVKRTGEKVFLECVQDMDHENMFWYRQDPGLGLRLIYFSYDVKMKEKGDIPEGYSVSREKKERFSLILESASTNQTSMYLCASSPALRGAGTEAFFGQGTRLTVV.

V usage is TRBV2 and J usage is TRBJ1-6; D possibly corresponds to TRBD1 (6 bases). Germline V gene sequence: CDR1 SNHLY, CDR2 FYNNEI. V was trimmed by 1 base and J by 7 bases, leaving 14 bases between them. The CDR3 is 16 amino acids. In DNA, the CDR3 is TGTGCCAGCAGTGAAGACAGCAAAGGGGGAAATTCACCCCTCCACTTT. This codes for CASSEDSKGGNSPLHF.

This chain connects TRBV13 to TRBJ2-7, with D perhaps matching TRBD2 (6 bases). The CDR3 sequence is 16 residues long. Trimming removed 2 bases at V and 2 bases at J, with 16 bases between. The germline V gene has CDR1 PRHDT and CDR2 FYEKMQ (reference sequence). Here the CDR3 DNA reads TGTGCCAGCAGCTTAAAATCCGGGACTTTCGCCTACGAGCAGTACTTC. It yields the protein CASSLKSGTFAYEQYF.

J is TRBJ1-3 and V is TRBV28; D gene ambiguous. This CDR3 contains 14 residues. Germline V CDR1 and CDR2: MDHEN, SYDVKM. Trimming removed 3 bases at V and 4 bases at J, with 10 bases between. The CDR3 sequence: CASSFMGYGNTIYF. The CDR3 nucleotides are TGTGCCAGCAGTTTCATGGGGTACGGAAACACCATATATTTT.

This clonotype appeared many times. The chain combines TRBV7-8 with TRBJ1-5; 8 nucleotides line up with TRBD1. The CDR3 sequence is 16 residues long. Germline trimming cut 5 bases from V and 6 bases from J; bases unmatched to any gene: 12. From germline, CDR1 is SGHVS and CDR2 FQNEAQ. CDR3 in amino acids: CASSAGTGLALQPQHF. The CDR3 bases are TGTGCCAGCAGCGCCGGGACAGGCCTAGCCCTTCAGCCCCAGCATTTT.

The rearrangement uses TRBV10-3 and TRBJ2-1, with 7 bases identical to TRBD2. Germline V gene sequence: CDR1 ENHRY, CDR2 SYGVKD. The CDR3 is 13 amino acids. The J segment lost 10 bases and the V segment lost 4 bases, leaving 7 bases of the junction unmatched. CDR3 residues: CAISVGSGQEQFF. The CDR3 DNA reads TGTGCCATCAGTGTGGGTAGCGGGCAAGAGCAGTTCTTC.

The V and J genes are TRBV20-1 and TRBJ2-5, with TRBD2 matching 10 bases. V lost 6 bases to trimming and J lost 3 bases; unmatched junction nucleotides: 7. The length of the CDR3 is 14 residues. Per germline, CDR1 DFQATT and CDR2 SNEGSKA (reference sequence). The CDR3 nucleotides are TGCAGTGCCCAACCCGGACTAGCGGAAGAGACCCAGTACTTC. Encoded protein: CSAQPGLAEETQYF.

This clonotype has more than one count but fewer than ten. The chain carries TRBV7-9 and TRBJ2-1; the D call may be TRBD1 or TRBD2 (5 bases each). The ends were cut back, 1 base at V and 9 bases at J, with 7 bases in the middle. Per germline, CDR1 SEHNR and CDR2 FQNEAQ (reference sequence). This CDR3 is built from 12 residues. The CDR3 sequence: CASSLGGFEQFF. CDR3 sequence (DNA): TGTGCCAGCAGCTTAGGGGGGTTTGAGCAGTTCTTC.

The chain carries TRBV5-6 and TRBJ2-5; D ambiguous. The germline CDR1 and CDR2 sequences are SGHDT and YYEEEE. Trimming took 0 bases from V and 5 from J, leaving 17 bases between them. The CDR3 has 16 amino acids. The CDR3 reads CASSLERTGFMETQYF. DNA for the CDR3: TGTGCCAGCAGCTTGGAAAGGACCGGCTTCATGGAGACCCAGTACTTC.

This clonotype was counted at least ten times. CDR3 nucleotide sequence: TGCAGTGCTACGGACAGGGAAAATTCACCCCTCCACTTT. Its translation is CSATDRENSPLHF. This chain links TRBV20-1 with TRBJ1-6, with 8 bases that match TRBD1. The CDR3 has 13 amino acids. CDR1 and CDR2 (germline): DFQATT, SNEGSKA (reference sequence). Trimming cost V 4 bases and J 7 bases; bases outside gene matches: 3.

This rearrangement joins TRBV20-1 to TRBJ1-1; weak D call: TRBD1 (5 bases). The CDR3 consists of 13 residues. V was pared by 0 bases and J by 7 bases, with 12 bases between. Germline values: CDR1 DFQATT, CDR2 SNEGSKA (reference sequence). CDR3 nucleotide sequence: TGCAGTGCTAGAGAGGGGACGATGAGTGAAGCTTTCTTT. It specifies CSAREGTMSEAFF.

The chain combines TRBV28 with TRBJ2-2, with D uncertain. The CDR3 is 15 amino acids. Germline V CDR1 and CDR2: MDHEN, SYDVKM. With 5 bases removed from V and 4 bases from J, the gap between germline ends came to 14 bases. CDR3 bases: TGTGCCAGCAGTGTTTACGACCCGACCACCGGGGAGCTGTTTTTT. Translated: CASSVYDPTTGELFF.